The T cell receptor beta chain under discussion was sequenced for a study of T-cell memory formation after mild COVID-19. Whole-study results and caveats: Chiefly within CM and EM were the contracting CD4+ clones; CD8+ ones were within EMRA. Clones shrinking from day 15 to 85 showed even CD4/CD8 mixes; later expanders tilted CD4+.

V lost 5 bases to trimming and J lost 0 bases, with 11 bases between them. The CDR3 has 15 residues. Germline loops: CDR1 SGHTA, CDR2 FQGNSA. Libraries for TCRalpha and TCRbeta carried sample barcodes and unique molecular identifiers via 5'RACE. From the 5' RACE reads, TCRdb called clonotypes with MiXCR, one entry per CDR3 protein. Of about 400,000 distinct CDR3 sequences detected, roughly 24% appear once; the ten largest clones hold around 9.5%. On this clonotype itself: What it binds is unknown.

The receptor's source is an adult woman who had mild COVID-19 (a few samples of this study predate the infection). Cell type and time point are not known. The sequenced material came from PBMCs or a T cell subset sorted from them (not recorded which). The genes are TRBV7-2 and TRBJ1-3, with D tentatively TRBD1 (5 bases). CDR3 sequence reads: CASSHGASSGNTIYF. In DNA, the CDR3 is TGTGCCAGCAGCCACGGGGCCAGCTCTGGAAACACCATATATTTT.